A single sample gave rise to the 8 T cell receptor beta chains below, sequenced in a study of blood T cells in healthy people across ages. A second PCR, run for roughly 6 to 11 cycles, used a sample-barcoded 5' primer plus a J-beta primer mix. TCRdb passed the 5' RACE reads through MiXCR, listing each CDR3 protein once. Altogether hundreds of thousands of distinct CDR3 sequences are present, roughly 30% being singletons, with the ten largest covering 15% to 19%. Sequenced sample: blood. These receptors were collected from a woman aged 80 or over in good health.

This clonotype was recorded at least ten times. The J gene is TRBJ1-2, the V gene TRBV5-1; 8 nucleotides match TRBD1. CDR1 SGHRS and CDR2 YFSETQ come from the germline V gene. The CDR3 totals 14 residues. Trimming at V came to 4 bases and at J to 7 bases, leaving 9 bases not matched to a gene. The CDR3 bases are TGCGCCAGCAGCCCGGGACAGGATGTAGGTGGCTACACCTTC. Residues: CASSPGQDVGGYTF.

Comment on this clonotype: This may be a read error: a much more frequent sequence differs by one nucleotide. The V and J genes are TRBV20-1 and TRBJ2-7, with 11 bases aligning to TRBD2. Germline CDR1 reads DFQATT; CDR2 reads SNEGSKA (reference sequence). This CDR3 contains 17 residues. The CDR3 DNA is TGCAGTCCTAGTGGTCTAGCGGGGGGCTTTAGCTCCTACGAGCAGTACTTC. Translating it yields CSPSGLAGGFSSYEQYF.

This chain connects TRBV18 to TRBJ2-7, with 10 bases that match TRBD2. The CDR3 is 15 amino acids. V lost 11 bases, J lost 0 bases, and 10 bases stayed unmatched. In germline, CDR1 is KGHSH, CDR2 LQKENI. This chain's CDR3 is CASIGGLASSYEQYF. The DNA for the CDR3 is TGTGCCTCAATCGGGGGACTAGCGTCCTCCTACGAGCAGTACTTC. The full variable domain, completed using reference TRBV18 and TRBJ2-7, is NAGVMQNPRHLVRRRGQEARLRCSPMKGHSHVYWYRQLPEEGLKFMVYLQKENIIDESGMPKERFSAEFPKEGPSILRIQQVVRGDSAAYFCASIGGLASSYEQYFGPGTRLTVT.

This clonotype appeared a few times. At one end, the junction sequence differs from germline, possibly due to a read error. This sequence joins TRBV6-5 and TRBJ2-2, with 10 bases matching TRBD1. This CDR3 region has 16 residues. CDR1 and CDR2 from the germline V gene are MNHEY and SVGAGI. This CDR3 reads CASSRAGTGVAGGLFF. In DNA, the CDR3 is TGTGCCAGCAGCCGTGCCGGGACAGGGGTTGCCGGGGGGCTGTTTTTT.

This clonotype appeared a few times. This chain connects TRBV20-1 to TRBJ2-2; no definite D call. Germline values: CDR1 DFQATT, CDR2 SNEGSKA (reference sequence). This CDR3 region has 14 residues. Trimming took off 0 bases at V and 3 bases at J, with 8 bases between the two ends. The CDR3 sequence: CSARDRWDTGELFF. In DNA, the CDR3 is TGCAGTGCTAGAGATAGATGGGACACCGGGGAGCTGTTTTTT.

This rearrangement joins TRBV7-9 to TRBJ2-4, with D unresolved. The J call could be wrong; TRBJ2-7 is a better fit for the DNA end. Germline V gene data show CDR1 as SEHNR and CDR2 as FQNEAQ (reference sequence). There are 14 residues in the CDR3. The CDR3 is CASRKGTDPYEQYF. The CDR3 nucleotides read TGTGCCAGCCGAAAGGGAACCGATCCCTACGAGCAGTACTTC.

The V and J genes are TRBV7-6 and TRBJ2-2; 8 bases map to TRBD2. CDR1 and CDR2 (germline): SGHVS, FNYEAQ. The V gene end was trimmed by 5 bases and the J gene end by 4 bases; junction bases not matched to a gene: 9. CDR3 length: 16 residues. In nucleotides, the CDR3 is TGTGCCAGCAGCCTTGTCGGGGGGGCGAGCACCGGGGAGCTGTTTTTT. Its translation is CASSLVGGASTGELFF.

The chain combines TRBV6-2 or TRBV6-3 with TRBJ2-5; D perhaps matches TRBD2 (6 bases). The V gene lost 7 bases and the J gene lost 4 bases, with 19 bases spanning the gap. The CDR3 is made up of 15 amino acids. CDR1 and CDR2 from the germline V gene are MNHEY and SVGEGT. CDR3 residues: CASNTRGVGGETQYF. Here the CDR3 DNA reads TGTGCCAGCAATACAAGGGGCGTCGGGGGAGAGACCCAGTACTTC.